The subject of this entry is one TCR beta chain. Its cognate antigen is unknown. The data belong to a study of cytomegalovirus exposure and HLA in healthy donors. This CDR3 has 15 amino acids. The germline V gene has CDR1 KGHSH and CDR2 LQKENI. The ends lost 4 bases at V and 6 bases at J; junction bases unmatched: 4. Findings of the study overall: Testing in vitro showed a few CMV-associated chains specific for CMV antigens. The classifier reportedly diagnosed cytomegalovirus status with high sensitivity and specificity.

The donors were members of the approximately 110-subject validation cohort (separate from the 666-subject first cohort). Here immunoSEQ multiplex PCR was the method, and the copy in TCRdb shows in-frame clones only, minus some. The table includes 160,000 or so clones, approximately 90% detected once. The material sequenced was PBMCs. The source of this sequence is a woman aged 25-40 years in good health and CMV-seronegative. V and J are TRBV18 and TRBJ1-5, with TRBD1 identical over 12 bases. CDR3 sequence: CASSQGQGASQPQHF. The CDR3, as DNA: TGTGCCAGCTCACAGGGACAGGGGGCTAGTCAGCCCCAGCATTTT.